This is a list of T cell receptor beta chains from one sample in a study of T cells in Graves' hyperthyroidism and ophthalmopathy. TCRdb called the multiplex PCR reads again in MiXCR, with one record for every CDR3 protein. The sample lists tens of thousands of distinct CDR3 sequences, just under 50% occurring once. Sequencing was done on a sample of blood. Receptors were obtained from a woman in her forties or fifties with Graves' hyperthyroidism that later progressed to Graves' ophthalmopathy. Both conserved end residues are part of each CDR3. The size of a clone is reported for some rows only, either as once, few or many, or as a class for expanded clones.

. TRBV29-1 CSLGDLNYGYTF
. TRBV7-3 CASSLSIRDTGANVLTF
. TRBV20-1 CSAPSSSGGVDEQYF
. TRBV9 CASSVEQANDGYTF
once TRBV4-1 CASSQPQGNIEAFF
many TRBV12-3/TRBV12-4 CASSLAENQPQHF
. TRBV29-1 CSVDRQSLMETTGTQYF
. TRBV6-5 CASTGRVSGSTGELFF
. TRBV7-2 CASSVGLAGKGELFF
. TRBV7-9 CASSLGRGSNQPQHF
many TRBV20-1 CSAGDSLKRHEQFF
. TRBV18 CASSRLTSGAYNEQFF
. TRBV5-1 CASSLDPVYEQYF
many TRBV5-1 CASSWTGDTGELFF
many TRBV7-8 CASSERSSGQKTLGEKLFF
few TRBV11-2 CASSLDQYVGTEAFF
many TRBV5-4 CASSLGQNYGYTF
many TRBV5-1 CASSLSILGGYNEQFF
. TRBV20-1 CSASPWEYEKLFF
. TRBV2 CASSELGPAYEQYF
medium-sized TRBV24-1 CATHGTSGCSCADTQYF
many TRBV20-1 CSSGTISLETQYF
many TRBV9 CASSVAPSGVAEQYF
. TRBV6-5 CASSFQKTYNEQFF
many TRBV6-5 CASSPATSGRYDTQYF
many TRBV2 CASGPRIQETQYF
many TRBV2 CASSGQKNSPLHF
. TRBV5-4 CASSWGGAGYGYTF
many TRBV29-1 CSAADRGLTEAFF
. TRBV2 CASRPEGHLGETQYF
many TRBV7-3 CASSLYQETDTQYF
many TRBV20-1 CSASRTSAAKNIQYF
. TRBV5-5 CASSGTALHSNHPHHF
many TRBV4-1 CASSQEVVAKQFF
. TRBV20-1 CSAPRQGGSNEQFF
. TRBV12-5 CASGLVHREETQYF
. TRBV20-1 CSASSPDKRNYGYTF
. TRBV12-5 CASGSYTKSEQYF
medium-sized TRBV7-3 CASSSTGQDNSPLHF
. TRBV10-3 CAISEPGTPLHF
once TRBV12-3/TRBV12-4 CASSFAGTNSPLHF
many TRBV19 CASSIDTGTSGSAADTQYF
. TRBV5-8 CASSERTGVGNQPQHF
. TRBV12-3/TRBV12-4 CASSMTGGVQPQYF
. TRBV2 CASSEAIGSSYNEQFF
. TRBV6-4 CASTPGQGTEAFF
many TRBV19 CASTPGTHFLFF
. TRBV29-1 CSVDKDSGTYERYF
many TRBV30 CAWTINRGGYGYTF
. TRBV5-1 CASSAWTGGLILRTDTQYF
once TRBV29-1 CSVSGTGGYTEAFF
many TRBV30 CACIAGSTEAFF
. TRBV11-1 CAISLAAYSYNEQFF